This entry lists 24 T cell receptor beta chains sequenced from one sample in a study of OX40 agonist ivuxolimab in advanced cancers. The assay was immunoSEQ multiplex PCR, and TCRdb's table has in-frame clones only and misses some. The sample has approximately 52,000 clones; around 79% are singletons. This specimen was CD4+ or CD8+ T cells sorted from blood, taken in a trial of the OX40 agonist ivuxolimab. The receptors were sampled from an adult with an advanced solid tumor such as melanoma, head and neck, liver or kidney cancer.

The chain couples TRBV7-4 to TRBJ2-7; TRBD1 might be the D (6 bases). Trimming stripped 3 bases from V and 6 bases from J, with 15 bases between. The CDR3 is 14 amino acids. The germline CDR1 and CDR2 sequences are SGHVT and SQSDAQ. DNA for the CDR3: TGTGCCAGCAGCTTTCGGACAGAAGGGGGCGAGCAGTACTTC. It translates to CASSFRTEGGEQYF.

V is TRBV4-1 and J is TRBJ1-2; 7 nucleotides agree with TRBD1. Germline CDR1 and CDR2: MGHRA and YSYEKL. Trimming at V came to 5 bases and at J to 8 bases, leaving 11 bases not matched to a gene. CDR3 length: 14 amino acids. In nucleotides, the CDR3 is TGCGCCAGCAGCTCCGAGACAGGGAACGGGGGCTACACCTTC. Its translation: CASSSETGNGGYTF.

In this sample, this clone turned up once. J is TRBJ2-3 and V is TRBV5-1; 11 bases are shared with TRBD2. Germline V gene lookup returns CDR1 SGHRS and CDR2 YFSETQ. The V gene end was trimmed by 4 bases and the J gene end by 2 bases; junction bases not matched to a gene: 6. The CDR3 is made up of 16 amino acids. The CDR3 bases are TGCGCCAGCAGCGCCGGACTAGCGGGTACCACAGATACGCAGTATTTT. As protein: CASSAGLAGTTDTQYF.

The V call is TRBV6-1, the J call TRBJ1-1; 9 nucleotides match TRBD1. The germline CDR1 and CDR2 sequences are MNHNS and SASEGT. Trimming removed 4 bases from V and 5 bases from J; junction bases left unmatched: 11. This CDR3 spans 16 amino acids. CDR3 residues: CASSGDRAGRVTEAFF. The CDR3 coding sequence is TGTGCCAGCAGTGGGGACAGGGCGGGAAGAGTGACTGAAGCTTTCTTT.

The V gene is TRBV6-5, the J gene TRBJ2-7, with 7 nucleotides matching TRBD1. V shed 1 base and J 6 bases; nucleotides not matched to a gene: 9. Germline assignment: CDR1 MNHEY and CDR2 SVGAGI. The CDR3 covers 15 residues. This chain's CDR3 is CASSYFPRQGSEQYF. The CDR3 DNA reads TGTGCCAGCAGTTACTTCCCCCGACAGGGTAGCGAGCAGTACTTC.

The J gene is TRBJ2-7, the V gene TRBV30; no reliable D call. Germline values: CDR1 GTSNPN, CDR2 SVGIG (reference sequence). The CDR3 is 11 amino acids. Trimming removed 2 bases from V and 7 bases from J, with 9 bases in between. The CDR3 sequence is CAWSSPTEQYF. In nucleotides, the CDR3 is TGTGCCTGGAGTTCACCTACGGAGCAGTACTTC.

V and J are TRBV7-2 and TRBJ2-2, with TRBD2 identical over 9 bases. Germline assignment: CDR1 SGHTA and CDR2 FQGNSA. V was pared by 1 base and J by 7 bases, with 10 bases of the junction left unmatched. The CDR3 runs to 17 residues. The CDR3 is CASSLGGSGSPLGELFF. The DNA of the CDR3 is TGTGCCAGCAGCTTAGGAGGTAGCGGGAGCCCCCTCGGGGAGCTGTTTTTT.

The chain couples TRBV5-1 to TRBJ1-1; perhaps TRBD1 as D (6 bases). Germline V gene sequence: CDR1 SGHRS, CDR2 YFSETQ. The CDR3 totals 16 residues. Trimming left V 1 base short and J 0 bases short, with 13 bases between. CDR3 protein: CASSLFSDSLNTEAFF. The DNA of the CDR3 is TGCGCCAGCAGCTTGTTTTCGGACAGTTTGAACACTGAAGCTTTCTTT.

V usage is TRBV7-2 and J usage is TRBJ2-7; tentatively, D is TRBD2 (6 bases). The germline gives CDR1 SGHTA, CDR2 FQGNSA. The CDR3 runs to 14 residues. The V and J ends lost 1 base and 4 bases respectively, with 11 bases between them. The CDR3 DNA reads TGTGCCAGCAGCTTAGGCGGGACCAAATACGAGCAGTACTTC. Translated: CASSLGGTKYEQYF.

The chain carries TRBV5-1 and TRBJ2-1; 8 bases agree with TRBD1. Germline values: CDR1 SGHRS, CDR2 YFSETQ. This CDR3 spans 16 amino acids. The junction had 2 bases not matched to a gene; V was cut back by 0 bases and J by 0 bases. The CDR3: CASSLAGTGSYNEQFF. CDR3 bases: TGCGCCAGCAGCTTGGCCGGGACAGGCTCCTACAATGAGCAGTTCTTC.

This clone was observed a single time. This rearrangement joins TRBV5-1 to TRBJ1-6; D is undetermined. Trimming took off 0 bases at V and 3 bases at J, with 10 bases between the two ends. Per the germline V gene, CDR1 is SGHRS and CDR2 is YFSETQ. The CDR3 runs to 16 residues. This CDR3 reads CASSLEGPRYNSPLHF. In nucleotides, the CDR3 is TGCGCCAGCAGCTTGGAAGGCCCTCGCTATAATTCACCCCTCCACTTT.

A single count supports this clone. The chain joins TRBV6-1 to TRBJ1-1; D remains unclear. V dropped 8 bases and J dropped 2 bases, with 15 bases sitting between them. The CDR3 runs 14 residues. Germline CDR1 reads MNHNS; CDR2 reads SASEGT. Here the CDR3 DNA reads TGTGCCAGCCGGAAGCCGGGTTCTAACACTGAAGCTTTCTTT. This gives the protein CASRKPGSNTEAFF.

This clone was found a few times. The CDR3 nucleotides read TGTGCCAGCAGCTGGGGACTGGGAGGAGAGACCCAGTACTTC. Encoded protein: CASSWGLGGETQYF. This chain connects TRBV7-2 to TRBJ2-5; D might be TRBD2 (6 bases). CDR1 is SGHTA, CDR2 FQGNSA, per germline. Deletions cut 4 bases from V and 4 bases from J, with 13 bases between. The CDR3 runs 14 residues.

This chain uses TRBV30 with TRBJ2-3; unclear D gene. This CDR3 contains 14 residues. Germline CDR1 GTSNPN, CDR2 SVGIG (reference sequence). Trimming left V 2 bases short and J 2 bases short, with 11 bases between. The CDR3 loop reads CAWSRGRTTDTQYF. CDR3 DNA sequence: TGTGCCTGGAGTAGAGGACGGACCACAGATACGCAGTATTTT. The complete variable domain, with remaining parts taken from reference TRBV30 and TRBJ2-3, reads SQTIHQWPATLVQPVGSPLSLECTVEGTSNPNLYWYRQAAGRGLQLLFYSVGIGQISSEVPQNLSASRPQDRQFILSSKKLLLSDSGFYLCAWSRGRTTDTQYFGPGTRLTVL.

The CDR3 here is CASRRGSITDTQYF. The CDR3 DNA reads as TGCGCCAGCAGAAGGGGATCCATCACAGATACGCAGTATTTT. The chain carries TRBV10-2 and TRBJ2-3; D may be TRBD1 (5 bases). This CDR3 region has 14 residues. Germline V gene lookup returns CDR1 WSHSY and CDR2 SAAADI. V was trimmed by 6 bases and J by 2 bases, leaving 12 bases between them.

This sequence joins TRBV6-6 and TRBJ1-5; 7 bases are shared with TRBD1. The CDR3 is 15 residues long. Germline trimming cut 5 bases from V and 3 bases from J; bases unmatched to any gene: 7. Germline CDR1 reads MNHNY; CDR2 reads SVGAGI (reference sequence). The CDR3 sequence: CASSSDRVLNQPQHF. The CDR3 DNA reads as TGTGCCAGCAGTAGTGACAGGGTCCTCAATCAGCCCCAGCATTTT.

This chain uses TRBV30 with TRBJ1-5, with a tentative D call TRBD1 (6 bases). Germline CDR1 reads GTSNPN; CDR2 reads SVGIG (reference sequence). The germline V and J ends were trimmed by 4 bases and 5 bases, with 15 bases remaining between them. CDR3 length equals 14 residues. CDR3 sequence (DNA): TGTGCCTGGATCCTCACAGGGAGGGATCAGCCCCAGCATTTT. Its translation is CAWILTGRDQPQHF.

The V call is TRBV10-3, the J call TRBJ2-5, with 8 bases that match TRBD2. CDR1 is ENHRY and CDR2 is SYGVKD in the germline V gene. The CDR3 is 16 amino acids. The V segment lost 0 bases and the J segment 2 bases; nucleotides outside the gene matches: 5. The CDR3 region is CAISESLAGIQETQYF. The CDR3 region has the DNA TGTGCCATCAGTGAGTCCCTAGCGGGTATACAAGAGACCCAGTACTTC.

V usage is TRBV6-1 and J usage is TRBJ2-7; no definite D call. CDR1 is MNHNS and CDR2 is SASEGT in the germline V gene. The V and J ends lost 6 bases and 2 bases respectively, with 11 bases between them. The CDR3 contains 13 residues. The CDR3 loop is CASSHGRPYEQYF. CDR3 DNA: TGTGCCAGCAGCCATGGACGACCCTACGAGCAGTACTTC.

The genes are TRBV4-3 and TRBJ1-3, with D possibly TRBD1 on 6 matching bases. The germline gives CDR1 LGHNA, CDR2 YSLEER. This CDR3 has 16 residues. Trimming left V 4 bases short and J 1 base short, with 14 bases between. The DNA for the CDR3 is TGCGCCAGCAGCCGTCTGGGGGGCGAGTCTGGAAACACCATATATTTT. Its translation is CASSRLGGESGNTIYF.

The CDR3 region has the DNA TGTGCCAGCAGTGCCCCGGACCCCCAGTACTTC. This encodes CASSAPDPQYF. V usage is TRBV6-1 and J usage is TRBJ2-7; D call uncertain. Trimming removed 4 bases at V and 10 bases at J, with 11 bases between. Germline values: CDR1 MNHNS, CDR2 SASEGT. The CDR3 extends over 11 amino acids.

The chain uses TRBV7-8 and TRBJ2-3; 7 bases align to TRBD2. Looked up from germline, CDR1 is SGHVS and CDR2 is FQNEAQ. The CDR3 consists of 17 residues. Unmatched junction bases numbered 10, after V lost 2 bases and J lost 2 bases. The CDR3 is CASSLTTSASFTDTQYF. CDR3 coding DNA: TGTGCCAGCAGCTTAACCACTAGCGCGAGCTTCACAGATACGCAGTATTTT.

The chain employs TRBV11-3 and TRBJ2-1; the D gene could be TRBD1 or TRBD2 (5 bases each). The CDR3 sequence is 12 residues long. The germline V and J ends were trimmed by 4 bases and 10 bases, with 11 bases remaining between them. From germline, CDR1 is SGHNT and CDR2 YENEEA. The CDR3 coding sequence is TGTGCCAGCAGCTGGCGAGGGGTGGAGCAGTTCTTC. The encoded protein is CASSWRGVEQFF.

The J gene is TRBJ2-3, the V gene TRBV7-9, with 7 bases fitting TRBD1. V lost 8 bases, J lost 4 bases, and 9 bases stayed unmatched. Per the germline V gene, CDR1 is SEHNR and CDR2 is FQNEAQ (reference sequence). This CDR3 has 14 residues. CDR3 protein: CASAEGARADTQYF. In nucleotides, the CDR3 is TGTGCCAGCGCAGAGGGGGCCAGAGCAGATACGCAGTATTTT.